This T cell receptor (beta chain) appears in the sequencing data of a study of T cell repertoires in cytomegalovirus infection. The CDR3 is 17 residues long. Germline lookup yields CDR1 SGHAT and CDR2 FQNNGV. V shed 2 bases and J 2 bases; nucleotides not matched to a gene: 9. TCRdb recomputed calls from the reads with MiXCR, one row per CDR3 protein. This sample has approximately 500,000 distinct CDR3 sequences, with roughly 29% found just once. This clonotype showed up just a few times. The specimen sequenced was PBMCs. The TCR comes from a human donor in good health (CMV status not recorded). Some clones in this sample may be carry-over from other donors' samples. The genes are TRBV11-2 and TRBJ2-3, with 8 bases fitting TRBD2. The CDR3 spells CASSLREGKRYTDTQYF. CDR3 nucleotides: TGTGCCAGCAGCTTACGGGAGGGCAAGAGATACACAGATACGCAGTATTTT.